The rows below give T cell receptor beta chains drawn from one sample of a study of blood T cell repertoires in COVID-19. Clones were read by immunoSEQ multiplex PCR, and TCRdb kept only the in-frame ones, dropping some. The sample yields approximately 130,000 clones, around 85% seen once. Sequencing was performed on peripheral blood. The receptor set was obtained from a woman between 45 and 65 years old who had recovered from COVID-19. Each CDR3 is given with its conserved first and last residue. A D gene is named only where the DNA matches it firmly.

v_call: TRBV5-1
d_call: TRBD2
j_call: TRBJ2-5
cdr3_aa: CASSLASGDQETQYF
cdr3_nt: TGCGCCAGCAGCTTAGCGAGCGGGGACCAAGAGACCCAGTACTTC

v_call: TRBV7-3
d_call: -
j_call: TRBJ1-1
cdr3_aa: CASSLVGGAGRLEAFF
cdr3_nt: TGTGCCAGCAGCTTAGTTGGGGGCGCGGGTCGCCTTGAAGCTTTCTTT

v_call: TRBV5-4
d_call: TRBD2
j_call: TRBJ2-2
cdr3_aa: CAIRTSGGAITGELFF
cdr3_nt: TGTGCCATTAGGACTAGCGGGGGGGCGATCACCGGGGAGCTGTTTTTT

v_call: TRBV5-4
d_call: TRBD1
j_call: TRBJ2-7
cdr3_aa: CASSLATGTGGYEQYF
cdr3_nt: TGTGCCAGCAGCTTGGCAACCGGGACAGGAGGCTACGAGCAGTACTTC

v_call: TRBV7-6
d_call: TRBD1
j_call: TRBJ1-2
cdr3_aa: CASSLGQGKIGYGYTF
cdr3_nt: TGTGCCAGCAGCTTAGGACAGGGGAAAATCGGCTATGGCTACACCTTC

v_call: TRBV19
d_call: TRBD1
j_call: TRBJ2-3
cdr3_aa: CASSRGGTGESDTQYF
cdr3_nt: TGTGCCAGTAGCCGAGGGGGGACAGGGGAGTCAGATACGCAGTATTTT

v_call: TRBV27
d_call: TRBD1
j_call: TRBJ1-1
cdr3_aa: CASSFWGTGGKGNTEAFF
cdr3_nt: TGTGCCAGCAGTTTCTGGGGGACAGGGGGAAAGGGGAACACTGAAGCTTTCTTT

v_call: TRBV29-1
d_call: TRBD1
j_call: TRBJ1-2
cdr3_aa: CSFRTGSYGYTF
cdr3_nt: TGCAGCTTTCGGACAGGGTCCTATGGCTACACCTTC

v_call: TRBV19
d_call: TRBD2
j_call: TRBJ2-3
cdr3_aa: CASRRLAGDTQYF
cdr3_nt: TGTGCCAGTAGGCGACTAGCGGGAGATACGCAGTATTTT

v_call: TRBV11-1
d_call: -
j_call: TRBJ1-6
cdr3_aa: CASSLVASSPLHF
cdr3_nt: TGTGCCAGCAGCTTAGTAGCCAGCTCACCCCTCCACTTT